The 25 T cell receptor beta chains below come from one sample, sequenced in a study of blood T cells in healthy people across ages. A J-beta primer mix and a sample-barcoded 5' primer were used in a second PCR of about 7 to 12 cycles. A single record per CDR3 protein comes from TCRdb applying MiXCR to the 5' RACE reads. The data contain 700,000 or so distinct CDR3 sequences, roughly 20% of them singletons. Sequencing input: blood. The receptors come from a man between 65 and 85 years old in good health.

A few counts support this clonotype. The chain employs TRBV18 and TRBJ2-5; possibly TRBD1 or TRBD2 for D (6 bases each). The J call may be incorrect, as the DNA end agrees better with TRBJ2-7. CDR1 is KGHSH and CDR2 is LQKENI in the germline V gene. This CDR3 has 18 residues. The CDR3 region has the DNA TGTGCCAGCTCCTCAACCCCACCCGGGGTAGGGGGGAACTACGAGCAGTACTTC. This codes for CASSSTPPGVGGNYEQYF.

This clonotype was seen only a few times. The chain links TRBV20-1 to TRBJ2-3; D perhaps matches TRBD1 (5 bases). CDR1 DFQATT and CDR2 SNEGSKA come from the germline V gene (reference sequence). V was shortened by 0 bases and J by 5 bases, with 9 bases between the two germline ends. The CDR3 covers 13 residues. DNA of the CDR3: TGCAGTGCTAGAGATTGGGGCGAAGATACGCAGTATTTT. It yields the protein CSARDWGEDTQYF.

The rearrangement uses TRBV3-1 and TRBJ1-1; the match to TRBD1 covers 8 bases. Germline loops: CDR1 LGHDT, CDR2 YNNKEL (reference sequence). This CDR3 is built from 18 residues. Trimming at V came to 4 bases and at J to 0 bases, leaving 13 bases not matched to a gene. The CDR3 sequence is CASSRIRDRIYMNTEAFF. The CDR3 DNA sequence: TGTGCCAGCAGCCGAATCCGGGACAGGATTTATATGAACACTGAAGCTTTCTTT.

CDR3 in amino acids: CSAPSSGGRYEQYF. DNA of the CDR3: TGCAGTGCCCCATCTAGCGGGGGTCGGTACGAGCAGTACTTC. The chain employs TRBV20-1 and TRBJ2-5; 10 bases fit TRBD2. TRBJ2-7 explains the end of the DNA better; the J call may be wrong. The CDR3 has 14 amino acids. Looked up from germline, CDR1 is DFQATT and CDR2 is SNEGSKA (reference sequence).

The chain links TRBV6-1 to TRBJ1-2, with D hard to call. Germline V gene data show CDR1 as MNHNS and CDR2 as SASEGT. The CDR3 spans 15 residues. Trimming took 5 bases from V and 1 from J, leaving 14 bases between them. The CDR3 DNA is TGTGCCAGCAGTCCAAGTGGCAGATATAACTATGGCTACACCTTC. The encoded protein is CASSPSGRYNYGYTF.

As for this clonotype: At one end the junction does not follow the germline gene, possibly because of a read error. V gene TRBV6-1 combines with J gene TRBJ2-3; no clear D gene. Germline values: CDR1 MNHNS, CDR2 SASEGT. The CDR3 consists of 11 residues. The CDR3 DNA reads TGTGCCAACAGTGAAAGTATGGCGCAGTATTTT. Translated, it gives CANSESMAQYF.

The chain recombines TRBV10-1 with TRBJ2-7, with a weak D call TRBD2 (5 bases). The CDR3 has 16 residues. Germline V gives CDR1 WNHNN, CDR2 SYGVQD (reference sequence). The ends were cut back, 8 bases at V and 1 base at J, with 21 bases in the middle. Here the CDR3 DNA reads TGCGCCAGCCCTGAGCCGGCAGGACTCCTTTCCTACGAGCAGTACGTC. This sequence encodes CASPEPAGLLSYEQYV.

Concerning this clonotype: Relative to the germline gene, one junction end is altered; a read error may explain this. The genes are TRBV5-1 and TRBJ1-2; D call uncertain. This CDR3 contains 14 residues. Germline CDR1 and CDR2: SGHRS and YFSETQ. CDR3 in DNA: TGCGCCAGCAGCTTCGGGGAGATTAACTATAGCTACACCTTC. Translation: CASSFGEINYSYTF.

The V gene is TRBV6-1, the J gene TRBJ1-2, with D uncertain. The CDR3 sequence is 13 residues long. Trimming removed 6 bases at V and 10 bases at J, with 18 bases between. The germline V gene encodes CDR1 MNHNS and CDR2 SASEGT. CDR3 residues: CASSPKEGRDYTF. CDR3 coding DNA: TGTGCCAGCAGCCCAAAGGAGGGAAGGGACTACACCTTC.

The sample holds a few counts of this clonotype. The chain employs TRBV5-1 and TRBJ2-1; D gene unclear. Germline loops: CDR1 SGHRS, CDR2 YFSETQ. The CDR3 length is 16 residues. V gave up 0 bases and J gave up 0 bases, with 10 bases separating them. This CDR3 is CASSLVASSSYNEQFF. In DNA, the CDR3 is TGCGCCAGCAGCTTGGTGGCCAGCAGCTCCTACAATGAGCAGTTCTTC.

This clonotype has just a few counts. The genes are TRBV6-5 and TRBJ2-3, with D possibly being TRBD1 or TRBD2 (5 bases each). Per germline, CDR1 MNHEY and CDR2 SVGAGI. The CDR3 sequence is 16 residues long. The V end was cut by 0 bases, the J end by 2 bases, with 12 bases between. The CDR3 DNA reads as TGTGCCAGCAGTTACTCGATGAGGGACCCCACAGATACGCAGTATTTT. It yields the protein CASSYSMRDPTDTQYF.

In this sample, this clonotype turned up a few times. CDR3 sequence reads: CASSRPAPGAAFF. As DNA, the CDR3 is TGTGCCAGCAGCCGCCCTGCGCCAGGGGCAGCTTTCTTT. This chain uses TRBV14 with TRBJ1-1, with a weak D call TRBD1 (6 bases). The CDR3 covers 13 residues. Germline V lookup: CDR1 SGHDN, CDR2 FVKESK. The V end was cut by 4 bases, the J end by 10 bases, with 16 bases between.

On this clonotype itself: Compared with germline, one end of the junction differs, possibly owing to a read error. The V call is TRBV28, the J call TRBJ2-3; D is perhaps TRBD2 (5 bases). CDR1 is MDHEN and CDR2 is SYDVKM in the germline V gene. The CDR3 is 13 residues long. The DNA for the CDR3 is TGTGCCAACAGTTTAGCGTCCACAGATACGCAGTATTTT. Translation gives CANSLASTDTQYF.

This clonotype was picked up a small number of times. In DNA, the CDR3 is TGTGCCAGCAGCTTGTCTAGCGGGGTTACCGGGGAGCTGTTTTTT. This translates into CASSLSSGVTGELFF. V and J are TRBV7-2 and TRBJ2-2; 9 bases agree with TRBD2. The CDR3 runs to 15 residues. Trimming cost V 3 bases and J 5 bases; bases outside gene matches: 4. Germline CDR1 reads SGHTA; CDR2 reads FQGNSA.

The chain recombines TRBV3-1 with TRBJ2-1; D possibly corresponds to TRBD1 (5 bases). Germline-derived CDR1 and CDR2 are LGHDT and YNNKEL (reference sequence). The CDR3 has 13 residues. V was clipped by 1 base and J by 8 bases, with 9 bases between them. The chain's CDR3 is CASSQGSRDEQFF. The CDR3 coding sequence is TGTGCCAGCAGCCAAGGAAGCAGGGATGAGCAGTTCTTC.

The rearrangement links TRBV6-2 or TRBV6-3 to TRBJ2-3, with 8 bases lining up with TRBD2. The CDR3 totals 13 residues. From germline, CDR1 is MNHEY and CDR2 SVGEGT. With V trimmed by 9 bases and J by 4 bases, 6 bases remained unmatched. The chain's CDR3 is CASSGGVPDTQYF. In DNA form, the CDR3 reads TGTGCCAGTTCGGGGGGGGTCCCAGATACGCAGTATTTT.

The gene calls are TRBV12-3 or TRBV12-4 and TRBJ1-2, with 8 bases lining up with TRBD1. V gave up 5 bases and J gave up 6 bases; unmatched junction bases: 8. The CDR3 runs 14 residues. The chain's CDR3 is CASSIGQGVDGYTF. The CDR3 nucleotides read TGTGCCAGCAGTATCGGACAGGGAGTGGATGGCTACACCTTC.

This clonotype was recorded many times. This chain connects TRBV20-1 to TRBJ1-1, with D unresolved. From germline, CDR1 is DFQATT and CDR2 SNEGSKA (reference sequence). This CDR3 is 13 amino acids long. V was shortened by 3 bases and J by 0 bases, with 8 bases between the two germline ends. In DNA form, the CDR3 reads TGCAGTGCTAGTGGACCTATGAACACTGAAGCTTTCTTT. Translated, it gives CSASGPMNTEAFF.

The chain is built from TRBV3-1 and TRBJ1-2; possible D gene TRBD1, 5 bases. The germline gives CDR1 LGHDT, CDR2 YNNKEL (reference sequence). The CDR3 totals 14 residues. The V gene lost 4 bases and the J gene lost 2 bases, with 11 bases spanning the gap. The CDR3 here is CASSPTTENYGYTF. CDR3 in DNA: TGTGCCAGCAGCCCAACGACAGAAAACTATGGCTACACCTTC. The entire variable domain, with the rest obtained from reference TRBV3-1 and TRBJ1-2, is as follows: DTAVSQTPKYLVTQMGNDKSIKCEQNLGHDTMYWYKQDSKKFLKIMFSYNNKELIINETVPNRFSPKSPDKAHLNLHINSLELGDSAVYFCASSPTTENYGYTFGSGTRLTVV.

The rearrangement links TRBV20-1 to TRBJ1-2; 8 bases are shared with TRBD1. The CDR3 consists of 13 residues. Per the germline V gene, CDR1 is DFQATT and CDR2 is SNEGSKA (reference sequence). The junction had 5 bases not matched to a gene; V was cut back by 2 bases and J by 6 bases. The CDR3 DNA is TGCAGTGCTAGACCACAGGGGGTGGATGGCTACACCTTC. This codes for CSARPQGVDGYTF.

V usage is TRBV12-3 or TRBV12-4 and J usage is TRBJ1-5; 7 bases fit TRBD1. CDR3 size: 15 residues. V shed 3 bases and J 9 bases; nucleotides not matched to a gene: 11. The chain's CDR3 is CASSFARGTWGPQHF. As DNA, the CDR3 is TGTGCCAGCAGTTTTGCCAGGGGGACTTGGGGGCCCCAGCATTTT.

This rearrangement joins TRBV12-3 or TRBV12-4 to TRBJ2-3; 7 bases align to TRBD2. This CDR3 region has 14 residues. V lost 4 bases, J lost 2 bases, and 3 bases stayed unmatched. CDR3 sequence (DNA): TGTGCCAGCAGTTGGGACTACGACACAGATACGCAGTATTTT. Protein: CASSWDYDTDTQYF.

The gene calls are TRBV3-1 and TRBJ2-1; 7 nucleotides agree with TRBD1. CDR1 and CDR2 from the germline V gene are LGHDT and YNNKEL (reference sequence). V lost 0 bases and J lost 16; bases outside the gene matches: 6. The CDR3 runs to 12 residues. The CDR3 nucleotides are TGTGCCAGCAGCCAAGAGTGGACAGGAACTTTCTTC. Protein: CASSQEWTGTFF.

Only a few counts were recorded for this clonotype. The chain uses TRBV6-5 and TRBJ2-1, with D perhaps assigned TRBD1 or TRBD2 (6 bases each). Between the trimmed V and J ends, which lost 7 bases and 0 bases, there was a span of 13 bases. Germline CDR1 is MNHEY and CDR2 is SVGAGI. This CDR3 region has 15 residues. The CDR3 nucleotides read TGTGCCAGCAACCCCGGAGGGGGCTCCTACAATGAGCAGTTCTTC. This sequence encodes CASNPGGGSYNEQFF.

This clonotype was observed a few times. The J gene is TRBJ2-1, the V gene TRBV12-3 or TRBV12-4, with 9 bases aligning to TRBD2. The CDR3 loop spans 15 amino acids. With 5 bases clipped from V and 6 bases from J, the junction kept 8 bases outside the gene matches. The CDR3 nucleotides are TGTGCCAGCAGTCCTCCGAGCGGGGGGCTCAATGAGCAGTTCTTC. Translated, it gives CASSPPSGGLNEQFF.